The 27 T cell receptor beta chains below were found in one sample sequenced in a study of post-analysis software for immune sequencing data. Overall study results and limits: Among four or five TRBV segments more frequent in patients than controls were TRBV5-6, TRBV5-1 and TRBV20-1.

These TCRs are of unknown antigen specificity. Unique molecular identifiers featured in each of the TCR beta cDNA libraries. TCRdb re-analysed the PCR reads in MiXCR, keeping a single row per CDR3 protein. The sample holds about 400,000 distinct CDR3 sequences, roughly 38% seen once. Sequencing was carried out using blood. All receptors come from a girl aged 5-17 years with multiple sclerosis.

The rearrangement joins TRBV9 to TRBJ2-1; the D gene is possibly TRBD2 (6 bases). V lost 0 bases to trimming and J lost 6 bases, with 13 bases between them. The CDR3 sequence is 15 residues long. Germline V CDR1 and CDR2: SGDLS, YYNGEE. The CDR3 DNA reads TGTGCCAGCAGCGTAGTTGGTGGGGGGTGCAATGAGCAGTTCTTC. Its protein product is CASSVVGGGCNEQFF.

The chain joins TRBV7-2 to TRBJ2-3; 7 nucleotides line up with TRBD1. Trimming removed 2 bases from V and 0 bases from J; junction bases left unmatched: 2. The CDR3 sequence is 15 residues long. Per germline, CDR1 SGHTA and CDR2 FQGNSA. CDR3 protein: CASSLSTGSTDTQYF. The CDR3 nucleotides are TGTGCCAGCAGCTTATCGACAGGGAGCACAGATACGCAGTATTTT.

The chain joins TRBV6-5 to TRBJ1-1, with 9 bases matching TRBD1. Per the germline V gene, CDR1 is MNHEY and CDR2 is SVGAGI. The CDR3 runs to 15 residues. After removal of 2 bases from V and 3 bases from J, the junction contained 4 bases not matched to a gene. CDR3 amino acids: CASSYLDRGDTEAFF. DNA for the CDR3: TGTGCCAGCAGTTACCTTGACAGGGGGGACACTGAAGCTTTCTTT.

This clonotype was recorded at least ten times. The chain carries TRBV4-1 and TRBJ2-5; tentatively, D is TRBD1 or TRBD2 (5 bases each). V was pared by 4 bases and J by 2 bases, with 11 bases between. Per the germline V gene, CDR1 is MGHRA and CDR2 is YSYEKL. The CDR3 has 14 residues. CDR3 sequence reads: CASSPWDLQETQYF. CDR3 nucleotides: TGCGCCAGCAGCCCCTGGGACCTTCAAGAGACCCAGTACTTC.

The chain carries TRBV5-1 and TRBJ2-3; D gene uncertain. The CDR3 is 12 residues long. Germline loops: CDR1 SGHRS, CDR2 YFSETQ. V was pared by 1 base and J by 11 bases, with 11 bases between. DNA of the CDR3: TGCGCCAGCAGCTTGCCTCCCTCAGGGCAGTATTTT. Translating gives CASSLPPSGQYF.

This chain links TRBV9 with TRBJ1-6, with D possibly matching TRBD1 (5 bases). V was pared by 3 bases and J by 1 base, with 11 bases between. CDR1 SGDLS and CDR2 YYNGEE come from the germline V gene. This CDR3 is built from 16 residues. The CDR3 sequence is CASSGGRGSYNSPLHF. Written as DNA, the CDR3 is TGTGCCAGCAGCGGGGGCCGGGGGTCCTATAATTCACCCCTCCACTTT.

The chain carries TRBV12-3 or TRBV12-4 and TRBJ1-2, with D uncertain. The CDR3 is 12 amino acids. Between the trimmed V and J ends, which lost 3 bases and 8 bases, there was a span of 10 bases. The DNA for the CDR3 is TGTGCCAGCAGTTTGGGGATTACCGGCTACACCTTC. Residues: CASSLGITGYTF.

This chain links TRBV2 with TRBJ2-5; 7 nucleotides align to TRBD1. CDR3 length: 15 residues. In germline, CDR1 is SNHLY, CDR2 FYNNEI. J lost 2 bases, V lost 8 bases, and 11 bases had no gene match. The CDR3 DNA is TGTGCCAGCCGTTTACAGGGGCAGGGGCAAGAGACCCAGTACTTC. This encodes CASRLQGQGQETQYF.

This chain joins TRBV5-1 and TRBJ2-2; D is ambiguous. Per germline, CDR1 SGHRS and CDR2 YFSETQ. This CDR3 contains 13 residues. V was trimmed by 3 bases and J by 6 bases, leaving 9 bases between them. In nucleotides, the CDR3 is TGCGCCAGCAGCTCGCATGGGGCCGGGGAGCTGTTTTTT. Translation gives CASSSHGAGELFF.

As for this clonotype: A much more abundant neighbour one base away suggests this may be a read error. The rearrangement joins TRBV25-1 to TRBJ2-7, with D possibly matching TRBD1 (6 bases). The CDR3 extends over 11 amino acids. Germline V gene data show CDR1 as MGHDK and CDR2 as SYGVNS. CDR3 DNA: TGTACCAGCAGCCCAGGGGACGAGCAGTACTTC. This sequence encodes CTSSPGDEQYF.

This clonotype was found a few times. The chain has TRBV6-8 and TRBJ2-3, with TRBD1 as a possible D gene (5 bases). Germline CDR1 is MNHGY and CDR2 is SAAAGT. Trimming stripped 0 bases from V and 4 bases from J, with 14 bases between. The CDR3 has 16 amino acids. CDR3: CASSYSWQGSADTQYF. For the CDR3, the DNA is TGTGCCAGCAGTTACTCGTGGCAGGGTTCCGCAGATACGCAGTATTTT.

This rearrangement joins TRBV4-3 to TRBJ1-2, with D hard to call. Per the germline V gene, CDR1 is LGHNA and CDR2 is YSLEER. The CDR3 contains 14 residues. Trimming stripped 1 base from V and 4 bases from J, with 10 bases between. This CDR3 reads CASSQGRIPYGYTF. The CDR3 DNA sequence: TGCGCCAGCAGCCAAGGGCGCATTCCCTATGGCTACACCTTC.

This clonotype was observed a single time. The junction differs from germline at one of its ends, possibly a read error. The chain is built from TRBV12-3 or TRBV12-4 and TRBJ2-3; 11 bases are a match to TRBD2. This CDR3 region has 15 residues. The CDR3 DNA follows: TGTGCCGGCAGTTTAGCGGGGGGGACCACAGATACGCAGTATTTT. Translating gives CAGSLAGGTTDTQYF.

This sequence joins TRBV20-1 and TRBJ2-5; 13 bases are a match to TRBD2. V dropped 0 bases and J dropped 7; count of bases not matched to a gene: 11. The CDR3 contains 17 residues. Germline-derived CDR1 and CDR2 are DFQATT and SNEGSKA (reference sequence). The CDR3: CSARDWGTSGALGTQYF. The DNA of the CDR3 is TGCAGTGCTAGAGATTGGGGGACTAGCGGGGCCTTAGGGACCCAGTACTTC.

This clonotype has just a few counts. CDR3 protein: CASCGHLIGQETQYF. The CDR3 DNA sequence: TGTGCCAGCTGTGGACATCTAATAGGACAAGAGACCCAGTACTTC. The chain links TRBV6-1 to TRBJ2-5; possibly TRBD1 for D (5 bases). The V gene's germline CDR1 is MNHNS and CDR2 SASEGT. V lost 8 bases, J lost 2 bases, and 18 bases lay in between. There are 15 residues in the CDR3.

The rearrangement joins TRBV14 to TRBJ2-3; weak D call: TRBD1 (6 bases). The V end was cut by 4 bases, the J end by 2 bases, with 13 bases between. Germline values: CDR1 SGHDN, CDR2 FVKESK. CDR3 size: 15 residues. The CDR3 loop reads CASSRDRLHTDTQYF. CDR3 coding DNA: TGTGCCAGCAGCCGTGACAGGCTCCACACAGATACGCAGTATTTT.

This clonotype was counted between two and nine times. This chain connects TRBV4-1 to TRBJ2-7; 8 bases are shared with TRBD2. The germline gives CDR1 MGHRA, CDR2 YSYEKL. The trim removed 1 base at V and 0 bases at J, leaving 5 bases unmatched. The CDR3 extends over 16 amino acids. The CDR3 DNA is TGCGCCAGCAGCCAAGCGGGGCGGGGGGTCTCCTACGAGCAGTACTTC. Translated, it gives CASSQAGRGVSYEQYF.

V is TRBV6-6 and J is TRBJ1-1, with unresolved D. CDR3 length equals 14 residues. Germline V CDR1 and CDR2: MNHNY, SVGAGI (reference sequence). With 7 bases removed from V and 1 base from J, the gap between germline ends came to 13 bases. The CDR3 sequence is CASNKRTENTEAFF. CDR3 in DNA: TGTGCCAGCAATAAAAGGACGGAGAACACTGAAGCTTTCTTT.

The gene calls are TRBV12-3 or TRBV12-4 and TRBJ1-2; D possibly corresponds to TRBD1 (6 bases). This CDR3 spans 15 amino acids. V shed 5 bases and J shed 1 base, with 14 bases lying between them. The chain's CDR3 is CASSLRDTNNYGYTF. The CDR3 DNA reads TGTGCCAGCAGTCTCCGGGACACCAATAACTATGGCTACACCTTC.

This chain joins TRBV20-1 and TRBJ1-1; a possible D gene is TRBD1 (6 bases). CDR1 and CDR2 from the germline V gene are DFQATT and SNEGSKA (reference sequence). This CDR3 is 14 amino acids long. The V end lost 6 bases, the J end lost 1 base, and 15 bases lay between the germline ends. For the CDR3, the DNA is TGCAGTGCGCCAGAAATGGACAGGAACACTGAAGCTTTCTTT. Translated: CSAPEMDRNTEAFF.

The V call is TRBV28, the J call TRBJ1-1; D not certain. Trimming pared 5 bases from V and 11 bases from J, leaving 12 bases between. CDR3 size: 11 residues. CDR1 and CDR2 from the germline V gene are MDHEN and SYDVKM. In nucleotides, the CDR3 is TGTGCCAGCAGTCCTGGCGTTGAGGCTTTCTTT. Translating gives CASSPGVEAFF. The full variable domain, completed using reference TRBV28 and TRBJ1-1, is DVKVTQSSRYLVKRTGEKVFLECVQDMDHENMFWYRQDPGLGLRLIYFSYDVKMKEKGDIPEGYSVSREKKERFSLILESASTNQTSMYLCASSPGVEAFFGQGTRLTVV.

The chain is built from TRBV29-1 and TRBJ1-2; no definite D call. V shed 3 bases and J shed 4 bases, with 15 bases lying between them. CDR1 SQVTM and CDR2 ANQGSEA come from the germline V gene. This CDR3 spans 14 amino acids. The chain's CDR3 is CSVEVQRLPYGYTF. CDR3 bases: TGCAGCGTTGAGGTTCAAAGATTGCCCTATGGCTACACCTTC.

A word on this clonotype: With a much larger clone just one base away, this may be a read error. V usage is TRBV20-1 and J usage is TRBJ1-6, with 9 bases aligning to TRBD1. The germline V gene encodes CDR1 DFQATT and CDR2 SNEGSKA (reference sequence). CDR3 length equals 16 residues. CDR3 nucleotides: TGCAGTGCTAGAGACCCGGACAGGGGAGGCAATTCACTCCTCCACTTT. Protein sequence: CSARDPDRGGNSLLHF.

The table lists this clonotype with a few counts. The J gene is TRBJ2-7, the V gene TRBV20-1; maybe TRBD1 (6 bases). V dropped 5 bases and J dropped 1 base, with 12 bases sitting between them. Germline loops: CDR1 DFQATT, CDR2 SNEGSKA (reference sequence). The CDR3 sequence is 13 residues long. CDR3 amino acids: CSAETGVSYEQYF. In DNA form, the CDR3 reads TGCAGTGCTGAGACAGGAGTTTCCTACGAGCAGTACTTC.

The chain couples TRBV12-3 or TRBV12-4 to TRBJ2-1; TRBD1 aligns across 8 bases. J was trimmed by 7 bases and V by 2 bases; bases with no gene match: 7. The CDR3 contains 15 residues. The CDR3 here is CASSLKGTGLNEQFF. For the CDR3, the DNA is TGTGCCAGCAGTTTAAAGGGGACAGGTTTGAATGAGCAGTTCTTC.

The CDR3 loop is CATGLNEKLFF. CDR3 in DNA: TGTGCCACCGGGCTCAATGAAAAACTGTTTTTT. The chain carries TRBV2 and TRBJ1-4; D is unclear. Trimming removed 10 bases from V and 5 bases from J, with 8 bases in between. The germline CDR1 and CDR2 sequences are SNHLY and FYNNEI. The CDR3 loop spans 11 amino acids.

The genes are TRBV20-1 and TRBJ2-3; 9 bases fit TRBD1. V gave up 6 bases and J gave up 5 bases; unmatched junction bases: 12. The length of the CDR3 is 15 residues. In germline, CDR1 is DFQATT, CDR2 SNEGSKA (reference sequence). The CDR3 protein is CSAITGQGSGDTQYF. CDR3 DNA sequence: TGCAGTGCCATCACAGGACAGGGGAGCGGAGATACGCAGTATTTT.